This entry lists 29 T cell receptor beta chains sequenced from one sample in a study of blood T cell repertoires in COVID-19. The table came from immunoSEQ multiplex PCR; TCRdb's copy has only in-frame clones and leaves some out. The table includes under 95,000 clones, over 80% detected once. Input material: peripheral blood. The source is a woman of 80 years or more with active or convalescent COVID-19.

The rearrangement uses TRBV11-2 and TRBJ1-2, with 8 bases fitting TRBD1. The CDR3 runs 14 residues. V dropped 1 base and J dropped 5; count of bases not matched to a gene: 3. In germline, CDR1 is SGHAT, CDR2 FQNNGV. The CDR3 sequence is CASSLGTGPYGYTF. The CDR3 coding sequence is TGTGCCAGCAGCTTAGGGACAGGGCCTTATGGCTACACCTTC. Combining the CDR3 with reference TRBV11-2 and TRBJ1-2 gives the whole variable domain EAGVAQSPRYKIIEKRQSVAFWCNPISGHATLYWYQQILGQGPKLLIQFQNNGVVDDSQLPKDRFSAERLKGVDSTLKIQPAKLEDSAVYLCASSLGTGPYGYTFGSGTRLTVV.

The gene calls are TRBV5-1 and TRBJ2-3; no reliable D call. The CDR3 is 13 amino acids. Per the germline V gene, CDR1 is SGHRS and CDR2 is YFSETQ. Trimming took off 2 bases at V and 2 bases at J, with 6 bases between the two ends. The CDR3 DNA reads TGCGCCAGCAGCTTCCACTACACAGATACGCAGTATTTT. Amino acid sequence: CASSFHYTDTQYF.

The V and J genes are TRBV7-3 and TRBJ2-5, with TRBD1 matching over 7 bases. The V and J ends lost 2 bases and 5 bases, in that order; junction bases with no gene match: 11. Germline CDR1 is SGHTA and CDR2 is FQGTGA. The CDR3 contains 16 residues. The CDR3: CASSLGEGGLVETQYF. CDR3 DNA sequence: TGTGCCAGCAGCTTAGGGGAAGGGGGCCTTGTGGAGACCCAGTACTTC.

This chain links TRBV14 with TRBJ2-2, with TRBD1 as a possible D gene (6 bases). CDR3 length: 14 residues. Between the trimmed V and J ends, which lost 3 bases and 6 bases, there was a span of 11 bases. Germline lookup yields CDR1 SGHDN and CDR2 FVKESK. CDR3 coding DNA: TGTGCCAGCAGCCACGCAGGGGTAGCCGGGGAGCTGTTTTTT. Its protein product is CASSHAGVAGELFF.

The V gene is TRBV7-8, the J gene TRBJ2-7; TRBD1 aligns across 7 bases. This CDR3 spans 13 amino acids. Per germline, CDR1 SGHVS and CDR2 FQNEAQ. Unmatched junction bases numbered 6, after V lost 10 bases and J lost 0 bases. The CDR3 DNA reads as TGTGCCACCTCACAGGGGTCCTCCTACGAGCAGTACTTC. This codes for CATSQGSSYEQYF.

The chain's CDR3 is CASSQAPGTGNTIYF. CDR3 in DNA: TGTGCCAGCAGCCAAGCCCCCGGGACTGGAAACACCATATATTTT. The chain links TRBV3-1 (or the pseudogene TRBV3-2) to TRBJ1-3; no clear D. This CDR3 contains 15 residues. Trimming cost V 1 base and J 2 bases, with 9 bases left between them. CDR1 is LGHDT and CDR2 is YNNKEL in the germline V gene (reference sequence).

This clone was counted once. This sequence joins TRBV7-2 and TRBJ2-2; 8 bases map to TRBD2. V trimming: 0 bases; J trimming: 4 bases; junction bases outside the gene matches: 7. This CDR3 has 17 residues. The germline CDR1 and CDR2 sequences are SGHTA and FQGNSA. This CDR3 reads CASSLASSGSFTGELFF. The CDR3 DNA reads TGTGCCAGCAGCTTAGCATCCAGCGGGAGTTTCACCGGGGAGCTGTTTTTT.

The chain recombines TRBV2 with TRBJ1-1; D may be TRBD1 (5 bases). V was cut by 10 bases and J by 4 bases, with 22 bases left in between. The CDR3 totals 15 residues. In germline, CDR1 is SNHLY, CDR2 FYNNEI. In nucleotides, the CDR3 is TGTGCCATTACTCTCAGGGTGGTGGGAACCACTGAAGCTTTCTTT. Amino acid sequence: CAITLRVVGTTEAFF. Filled out from reference TRBV2 and TRBJ1-1, the complete variable domain reads EPEVTQTPSHQVTQMGQEVILRCVPISNHLYFYWYRQILGQKVEFLVSFYNNEISEKSEIFDDQFSVERPDGSNFTLKIRSTKLEDSAMYFCAITLRVVGTTEAFFGQGTRLTVV.

This rearrangement joins TRBV28 to TRBJ1-2, with D perhaps TRBD1 (6 bases). V was pared by 2 bases and J by 6 bases, with 19 bases between. The CDR3 covers 16 residues. Germline V gives CDR1 MDHEN, CDR2 SYDVKM. The CDR3 DNA reads TGTGCCAGCAGTTTACAAGCGGTCAGGGGTGGCCATGGCTACACCTTC. Translated: CASSLQAVRGGHGYTF.

The chain links TRBV11-3 to TRBJ2-7, with a weak D call TRBD1 (6 bases). V lost 4 bases to trimming and J lost 0 bases, with 16 bases between them. This CDR3 region has 16 residues. Germline CDR1 SGHNT, CDR2 YENEEA. CDR3: CASSSRGRSSSYEQYF. CDR3 in DNA: TGTGCCAGCAGCTCCAGGGGCCGTTCGAGCTCCTACGAGCAGTACTTC.

This clone was seen just once. This chain joins TRBV7-2 and TRBJ2-2; possibly TRBD1 for D (5 bases). The CDR3 sequence is 14 residues long. Trimming stripped 5 bases from V and 5 bases from J, with 12 bases between. From germline, CDR1 is SGHTA and CDR2 FQGNSA. CDR3 nucleotide sequence: TGTGCCAGCAGCCTCTCGCCAGGGACCGGGGAGCTGTTTTTT. This encodes CASSLSPGTGELFF.

This sequence joins TRBV20-1 and TRBJ2-7; D is ambiguous. This CDR3 region has 11 residues. The V and J ends lost 6 bases and 2 bases respectively, with 8 bases between them. The germline CDR1 and CDR2 sequences are DFQATT and SNEGSKA (reference sequence). The CDR3 nucleotides are TGCAGTGCGGCCAGGACCTACGAGCAGTACTTC. Its protein product is CSAARTYEQYF.

The rearrangement joins TRBV7-9 to TRBJ1-5, with unresolved D. Germline V gene sequence: CDR1 SEHNR, CDR2 FQNEAQ (reference sequence). CDR3 size: 12 residues. V was clipped by 5 bases and J by 10 bases, with 12 bases between them. The CDR3 sequence is CASSLGDGPQHF. The CDR3 DNA is TGTGCCAGCAGCCTGGGAGATGGACCCCAGCATTTT.

This rearrangement joins TRBV18 to TRBJ1-4; TRBD1 matches 7 bases. The CDR3 totals 17 residues. Germline V gives CDR1 KGHSH, CDR2 LQKENI. V dropped 3 bases and J dropped 4; count of bases not matched to a gene: 11. The CDR3 coding sequence is TGTGCCAGCTCACCTAATTTCTCGGGACAGAGTAATGAAAAACTGTTTTTT. Translated, it gives CASSPNFSGQSNEKLFF.

The chain is built from TRBV5-1 and TRBJ1-2; 11 bases agree with TRBD1. V dropped 0 bases and J dropped 6; count of bases not matched to a gene: 4. This CDR3 is 15 amino acids long. CDR1 and CDR2 (germline): SGHRS, YFSETQ. Written as DNA, the CDR3 is TGCGCCAGCAGCTTGGAGGGACAGGGGGTAGATGGCTACACCTTC. Residues: CASSLEGQGVDGYTF. The entire variable domain, with the rest obtained from reference TRBV5-1 and TRBJ1-2, is as follows: KAGVTQTPRYLIKTRGQQVTLSCSPISGHRSVSWYQQTPGQGLQFLFEYFSETQRNKGNFPGRFSGRQFSNSRSEMNVSTLELGDSALYLCASSLEGQGVDGYTFGSGTRLTVV.

This clone showed up just a few times. This chain connects TRBV6-1 to TRBJ2-3, with D possibly matching TRBD1 (6 bases). The CDR3 length is 16 residues. Germline V gene lookup returns CDR1 MNHNS and CDR2 SASEGT. V was cut by 3 bases and J by 0 bases, with 13 bases left in between. DNA of the CDR3: TGTGCCAGCAGTGACCCAGGACAGTCTAGCACAGATACGCAGTATTTT. This sequence encodes CASSDPGQSSTDTQYF.

The chain combines TRBV9 with TRBJ2-5, with D possibly being TRBD2 (6 bases). The CDR3 has 13 residues. The germline CDR1 and CDR2 sequences are SGDLS and YYNGEE. V was pared by 0 bases and J by 8 bases, with 11 bases between. The CDR3 DNA sequence: TGTGCCAGCAGCGTAGGGGGGGAACCCACCCAGTACTTC. Residues: CASSVGGEPTQYF.

The J gene is TRBJ1-6, the V gene TRBV29-1, with D unclear. The V gene lost 0 bases and the J gene lost 9 bases, with 9 bases spanning the gap. The CDR3 is 13 amino acids. The germline V gene has CDR1 SQVTM and CDR2 ANQGSEA. CDR3 region: CSVEDRPGSPLHF. The CDR3 region has the DNA TGCAGCGTTGAAGACCGCCCAGGTTCACCCCTCCACTTT.

CDR3 in amino acids: CASSLDLDRTPKAFF. In DNA, the CDR3 is TGTGCCAGCAGCTTAGATCTGGACAGGACTCCAAAAGCTTTCTTT. The genes are TRBV11-2 and TRBJ1-1, with TRBD1 identical over 7 bases. This CDR3 is built from 15 residues. In germline, CDR1 is SGHAT, CDR2 FQNNGV. The junction had 10 bases not matched to a gene; V was cut back by 0 bases and J by 9 bases.

V and J are TRBV19 and TRBJ2-5; TRBD2 matches at 15 bases. J was trimmed by 5 bases and V by 5 bases; bases with no gene match: 6. CDR1 is LNHDA, CDR2 SQIVND, per germline (reference sequence). The CDR3 covers 16 residues. CDR3 loop: CASSSWTSGGAETQYF. CDR3 bases: TGTGCCAGTAGTTCCTGGACTAGCGGGGGGGCGGAGACCCAGTACTTC.

The V gene is TRBV3-1 (or the pseudogene TRBV3-2), the J gene TRBJ2-2; D might be TRBD2 (5 bases). The CDR3 is 15 amino acids. The V gene's germline CDR1 is LGHDT and CDR2 YNNKEL (reference sequence). V gave up 2 bases and J gave up 4 bases, with 11 bases separating them. CDR3 residues: CASSQSDWRTGELFF. In DNA, the CDR3 is TGTGCCAGCAGCCAATCGGACTGGCGCACCGGGGAGCTGTTTTTT.

The rearrangement uses TRBV5-4 and TRBJ1-1, with 7 bases identical to TRBD1. J lost 7 bases, V lost 1 base, and 7 bases had no gene match. CDR1 and CDR2 from the germline V gene are SGHNT and YYREEE (reference sequence). This CDR3 contains 14 residues. The CDR3 coding sequence is TGTGCCAGCAGCTTGACCGGGACAGTTGTTGAAGCTTTCTTT. Encoded protein: CASSLTGTVVEAFF.

The genes are TRBV5-1 and TRBJ1-6; no reliable D call. V dropped 1 base and J dropped 7 bases, with 9 bases sitting between them. Germline CDR1 and CDR2: SGHRS and YFSETQ. The CDR3 covers 14 residues. In DNA form, the CDR3 reads TGCGCCAGCAGCTTGCCAGGTCAAAATTCACCCCTCCACTTT. Translation: CASSLPGQNSPLHF.

The gene calls are TRBV7-2 and TRBJ2-3; D perhaps matches TRBD2 (6 bases). CDR3 length: 14 amino acids. The V end was cut by 5 bases, the J end by 2 bases, with 11 bases between. Per germline, CDR1 SGHTA and CDR2 FQGNSA. This CDR3 reads CASSDSGSTDTQYF. CDR3 bases: TGTGCCAGCAGCGATAGCGGTTCCACAGATACGCAGTATTTT.

This clone appeared many times. This chain uses TRBV3-1 (or the pseudogene TRBV3-2) with TRBJ1-5, with a tentative D call TRBD1 (6 bases). The germline V and J ends were trimmed by 3 bases and 2 bases, with 8 bases remaining between them. Looked up from germline, CDR1 is LGHDT and CDR2 is YNNKEL (reference sequence). This CDR3 contains 14 residues. The DNA for the CDR3 is TGTGCCAGCAGCCACAGGGGAGGCAATCAGCCCCAGCATTTT. Protein sequence: CASSHRGGNQPQHF.

The rearrangement joins TRBV5-1 to TRBJ2-3; D might be TRBD2 (6 bases). V lost 4 bases and J lost 0, with 18 bases in between. Per the germline V gene, CDR1 is SGHRS and CDR2 is YFSETQ. The length of the CDR3 is 17 residues. The CDR3 region has the DNA TGCGCCAGCAGCCCCACTTCCCCGGGACTGAGCACAGATACGCAGTATTTT. It translates to CASSPTSPGLSTDTQYF. The variable domain in full, completed from reference TRBV5-1 and TRBJ2-3, reads KAGVTQTPRYLIKTRGQQVTLSCSPISGHRSVSWYQQTPGQGLQFLFEYFSETQRNKGNFPGRFSGRQFSNSRSEMNVSTLELGDSALYLCASSPTSPGLSTDTQYFGPGTRLTVL.

This chain uses TRBV28 with TRBJ1-3; 8 bases align to TRBD1. V gave up 8 bases and J gave up 8 bases; unmatched junction bases: 8. Germline CDR1 is MDHEN and CDR2 is SYDVKM. This CDR3 is 13 amino acids long. CDR3 protein: CASLDRVGDTIYF. The DNA for the CDR3 is TGTGCCAGCCTGGACAGGGTAGGCGACACCATATATTTT.

This chain connects TRBV19 to TRBJ1-2; TRBD1 matches 7 bases. CDR1 and CDR2 from the germline V gene are LNHDA and SQIVND (reference sequence). The CDR3 totals 13 residues. Germline trimming cut 6 bases from V and 3 bases from J; bases unmatched to any gene: 4. CDR3 bases: TGTGCCAGTAGCCTACAGGGGTACTATGGCTACACCTTC. This sequence encodes CASSLQGYYGYTF.

The chain joins TRBV6-1 to TRBJ2-7, with a tentative D call TRBD1 (6 bases). The germline V gene has CDR1 MNHNS and CDR2 SASEGT. The CDR3 has 12 residues. With 1 base removed from V and 10 bases from J, the gap between germline ends came to 11 bases. The CDR3 spells CASSEVRGAQYF. CDR3 DNA sequence: TGTGCCAGCAGTGAAGTCAGGGGAGCCCAGTACTTC.